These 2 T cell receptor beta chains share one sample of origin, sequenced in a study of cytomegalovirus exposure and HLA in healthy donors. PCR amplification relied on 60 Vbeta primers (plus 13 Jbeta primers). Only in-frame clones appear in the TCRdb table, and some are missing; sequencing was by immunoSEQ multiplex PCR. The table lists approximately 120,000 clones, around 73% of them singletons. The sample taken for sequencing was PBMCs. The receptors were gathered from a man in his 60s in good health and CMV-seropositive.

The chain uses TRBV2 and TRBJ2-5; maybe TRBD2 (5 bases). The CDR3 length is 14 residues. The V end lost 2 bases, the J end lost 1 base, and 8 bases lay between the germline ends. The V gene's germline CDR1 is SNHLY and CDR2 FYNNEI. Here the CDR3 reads CASSESRGQETQYF. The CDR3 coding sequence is TGTGCCAGCAGTGAAAGTCGGGGCCAAGAGACCCAGTACTTC.

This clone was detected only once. The CDR3 DNA follows: TGTGCCTCGGGGTACGGGAATTCACCCCTCCACTTT. This sequence encodes CASGYGNSPLHF. The chain employs TRBV9 and TRBJ1-6; D ambiguous. Germline CDR1 is SGDLS and CDR2 is YYNGEE. The CDR3 runs to 12 residues. V was shortened by 10 bases and J by 7 bases, with 12 bases between the two germline ends. The full variable domain, in which reference TRBV9 and TRBJ1-6 provide the parts outside the CDR3, is DSGVTQTPKHLITATGQRVTLRCSPRSGDLSVYWYQQSLDQGLQFLIQYYNGEERAKGNILERFSAQQFPDLHSELNLSSLELGDSALYFCASGYGNSPLHFGNGTRLTVT.